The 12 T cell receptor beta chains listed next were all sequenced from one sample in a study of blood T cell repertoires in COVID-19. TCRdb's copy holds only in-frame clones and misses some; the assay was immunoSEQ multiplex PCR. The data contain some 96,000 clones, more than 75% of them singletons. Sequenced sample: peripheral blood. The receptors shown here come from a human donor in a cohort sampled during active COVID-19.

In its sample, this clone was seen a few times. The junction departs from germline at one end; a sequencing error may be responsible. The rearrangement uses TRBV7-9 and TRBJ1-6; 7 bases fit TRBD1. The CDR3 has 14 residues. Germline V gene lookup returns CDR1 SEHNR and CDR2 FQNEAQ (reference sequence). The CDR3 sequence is CASSKPGQASTLHF. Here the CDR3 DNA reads TGTGCCAGCAGCAAACCTGGACAGGCTTCAACCCTCCACTTT.

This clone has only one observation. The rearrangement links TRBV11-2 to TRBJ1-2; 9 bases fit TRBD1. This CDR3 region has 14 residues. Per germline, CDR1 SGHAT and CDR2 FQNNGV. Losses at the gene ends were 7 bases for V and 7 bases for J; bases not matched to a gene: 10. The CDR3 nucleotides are TGTGCCAGCACCCTCCCCGGGACAGGGACTGGCTACACCTTC. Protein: CASTLPGTGTGYTF. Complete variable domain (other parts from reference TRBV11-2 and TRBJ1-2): EAGVAQSPRYKIIEKRQSVAFWCNPISGHATLYWYQQILGQGPKLLIQFQNNGVVDDSQLPKDRFSAERLKGVDSTLKIQPAKLEDSAVYLCASTLPGTGTGYTFGSGTRLTVV.

As DNA, the CDR3 is TGTGCCAGCAGCCCTCGGTTGAACACTGAAGCTTTCTTT. Amino acids: CASSPRLNTEAFF. The chain employs TRBV11-2 and TRBJ1-1; no clear D gene. Per the germline V gene, CDR1 is SGHAT and CDR2 is FQNNGV. Deletions cut 5 bases from V and 0 bases from J, with 7 bases between. This CDR3 has 13 residues.

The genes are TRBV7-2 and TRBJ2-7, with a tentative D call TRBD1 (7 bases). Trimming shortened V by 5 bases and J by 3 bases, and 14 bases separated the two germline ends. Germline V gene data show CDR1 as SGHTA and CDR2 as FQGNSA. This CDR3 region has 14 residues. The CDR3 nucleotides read TGTGCCAGCAGCCCAGGGGGGAGCAACTACGAGCAGTACTTC. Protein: CASSPGGSNYEQYF. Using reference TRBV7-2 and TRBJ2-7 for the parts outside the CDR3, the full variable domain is GAGVSQSPSNKVTEKGKDVELRCDPISGHTALYWYRQSLGQGLEFLIYFQGNSAPDKSGLPSDRFSAERTGGSVSTLTIQRTQQEDSAVYLCASSPGGSNYEQYFGPGTRLTVT.

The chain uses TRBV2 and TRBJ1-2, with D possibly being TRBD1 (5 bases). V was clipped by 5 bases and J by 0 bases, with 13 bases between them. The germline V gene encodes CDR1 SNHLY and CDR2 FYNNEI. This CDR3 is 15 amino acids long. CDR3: CASSQTEPPNYGYTF. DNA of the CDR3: TGTGCCAGCAGTCAGACAGAACCCCCTAACTATGGCTACACCTTC.

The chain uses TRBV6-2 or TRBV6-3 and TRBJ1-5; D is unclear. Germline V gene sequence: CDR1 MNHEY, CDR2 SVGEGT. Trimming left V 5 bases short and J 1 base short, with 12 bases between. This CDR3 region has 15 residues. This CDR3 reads CASSPDSLSNQPQHF. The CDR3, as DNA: TGTGCCAGCAGTCCGGACTCCTTAAGCAATCAGCCCCAGCATTTT.

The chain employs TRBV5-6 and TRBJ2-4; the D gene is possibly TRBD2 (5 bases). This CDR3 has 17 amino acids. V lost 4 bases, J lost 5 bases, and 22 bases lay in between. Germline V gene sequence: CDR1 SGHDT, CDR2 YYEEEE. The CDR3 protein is CASSRGPRELGQNIQYF. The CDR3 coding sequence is TGTGCCAGCAGCCGCGGACCGAGGGAATTAGGCCAAAACATTCAGTACTTC.

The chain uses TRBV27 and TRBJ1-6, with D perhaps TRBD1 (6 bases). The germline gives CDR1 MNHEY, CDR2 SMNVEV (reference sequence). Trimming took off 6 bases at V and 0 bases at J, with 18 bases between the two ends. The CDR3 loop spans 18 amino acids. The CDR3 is CASSLAGATSSYNSPLHF. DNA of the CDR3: TGTGCCAGCAGCCTGGCAGGGGCGACGAGCTCCTATAATTCACCCCTCCACTTT.

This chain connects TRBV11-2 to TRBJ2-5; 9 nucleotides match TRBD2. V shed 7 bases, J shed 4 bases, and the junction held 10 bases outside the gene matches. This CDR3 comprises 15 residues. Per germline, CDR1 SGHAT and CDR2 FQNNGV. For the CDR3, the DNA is TGTGCCAGCACCGACTCGCGGGGGGGCCGAGAGACCCAGTACTTC. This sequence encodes CASTDSRGGRETQYF.

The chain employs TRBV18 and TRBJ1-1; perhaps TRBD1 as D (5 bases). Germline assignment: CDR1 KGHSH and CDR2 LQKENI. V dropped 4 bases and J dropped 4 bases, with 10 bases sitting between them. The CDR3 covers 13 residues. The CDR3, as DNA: TGTGCCAGCTCACGCACAGGTATCACTGAAGCTTTCTTT. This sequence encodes CASSRTGITEAFF.

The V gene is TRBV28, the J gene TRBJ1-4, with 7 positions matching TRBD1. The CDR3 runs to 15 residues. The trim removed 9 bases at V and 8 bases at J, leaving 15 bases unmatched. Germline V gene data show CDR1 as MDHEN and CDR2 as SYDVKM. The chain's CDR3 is CASKIPGTVNEKLFF. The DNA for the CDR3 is TGTGCCAGTAAAATTCCCGGGACAGTTAACGAAAAACTGTTTTTT.

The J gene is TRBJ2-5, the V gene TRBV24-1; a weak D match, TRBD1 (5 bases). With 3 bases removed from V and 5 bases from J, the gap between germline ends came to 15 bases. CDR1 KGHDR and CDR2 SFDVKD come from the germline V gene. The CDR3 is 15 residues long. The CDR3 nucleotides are TGTGCCACCAGTGATCCCGGCGAAGGGGCTGAGACCCAGTACTTC. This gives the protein CATSDPGEGAETQYF.